This T cell receptor beta chain was identified during a study of T cell responses to AZD1222 COVID-19 vaccine. Study-wide points: Samples come after the peak T cell response, not at day 14. With two AZD1222 doses given, Spike-specific TCR breadth and depth both rose. Baseline serology detected seropositivity in only six AZD1222 recipients. Most donors were white British and more were female, and clonal diversity was possibly underestimated.

TCRdb keeps only in-frame clones here, not all; method: immunoSEQ multiplex PCR. Of under 70,000 clones listed, roughly 90% are singletons. As regards this clone: Its matching antigen is unknown.

The input for sequencing was peripheral blood, taken 28 days after the second AZD1222 dose. The sequence came from an adult who received the AZD1222 COVID-19 vaccine.

CDR3 sequence: CASSLEVSGRHTDTQYF. CDR3 sequence (DNA): TGCGCCAGCAGCTTGGAGGTTAGCGGGAGGCACACAGATACGCAGTATTTT. This rearrangement joins TRBV5-1 to TRBJ2-3, with 10 positions matching TRBD2. Trimming took 0 bases from V and 2 from J; bases not matched to a gene: 6. This CDR3 is 17 amino acids long. The germline V gene has CDR1 SGHRS and CDR2 YFSETQ.